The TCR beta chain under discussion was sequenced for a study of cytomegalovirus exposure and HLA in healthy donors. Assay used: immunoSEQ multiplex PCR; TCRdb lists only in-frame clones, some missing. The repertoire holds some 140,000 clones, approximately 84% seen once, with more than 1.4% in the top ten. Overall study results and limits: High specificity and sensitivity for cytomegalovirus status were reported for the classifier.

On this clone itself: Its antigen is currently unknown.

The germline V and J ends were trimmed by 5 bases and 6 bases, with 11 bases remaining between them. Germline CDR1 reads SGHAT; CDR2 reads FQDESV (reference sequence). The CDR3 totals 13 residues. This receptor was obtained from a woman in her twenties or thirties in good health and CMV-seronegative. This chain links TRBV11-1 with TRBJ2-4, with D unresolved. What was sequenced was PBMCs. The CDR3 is CASSPITGNIQYF. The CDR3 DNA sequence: TGTGCCAGCAGCCCAATCACGGGAAACATTCAGTACTTC.